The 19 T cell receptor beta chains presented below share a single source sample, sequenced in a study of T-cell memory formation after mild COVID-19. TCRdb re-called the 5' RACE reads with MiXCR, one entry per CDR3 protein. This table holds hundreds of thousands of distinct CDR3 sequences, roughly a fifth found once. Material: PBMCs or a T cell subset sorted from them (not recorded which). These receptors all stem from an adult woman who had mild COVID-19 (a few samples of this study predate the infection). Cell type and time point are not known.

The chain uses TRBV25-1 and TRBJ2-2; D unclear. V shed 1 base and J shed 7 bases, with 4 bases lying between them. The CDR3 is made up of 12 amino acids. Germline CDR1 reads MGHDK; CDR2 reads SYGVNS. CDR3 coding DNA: TGTGCCAGCAGTGAATGGGGCGGGGAGCTGTTTTTT. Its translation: CASSEWGGELFF.

DNA of the CDR3: TGCGCCAGCAGCCAATTCCAAGGAGATACGCAGTATTTT. This gives the protein CASSQFQGDTQYF. This chain joins TRBV4-3 and TRBJ2-3; the D is unclear. Germline V gene data show CDR1 as LGHNA and CDR2 as YSLEER. The CDR3 is 13 amino acids. Trimming left V 2 bases short and J 5 bases short, with 8 bases between.

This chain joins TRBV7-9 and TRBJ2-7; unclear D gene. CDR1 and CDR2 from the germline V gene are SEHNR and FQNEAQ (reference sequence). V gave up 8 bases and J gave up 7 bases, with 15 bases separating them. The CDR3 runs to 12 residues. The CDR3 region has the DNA TGTGCCAGCGCGTCGAGTCTGTTAGAGCAGTACTTC. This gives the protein CASASSLLEQYF.

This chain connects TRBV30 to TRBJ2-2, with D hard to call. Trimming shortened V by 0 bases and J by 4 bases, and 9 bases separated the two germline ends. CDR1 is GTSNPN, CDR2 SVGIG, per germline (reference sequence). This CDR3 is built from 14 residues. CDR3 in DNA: TGTGCCTGGAGTGTAGGTTGGTCCACCGGGGAGCTGTTTTTT. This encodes CAWSVGWSTGELFF.

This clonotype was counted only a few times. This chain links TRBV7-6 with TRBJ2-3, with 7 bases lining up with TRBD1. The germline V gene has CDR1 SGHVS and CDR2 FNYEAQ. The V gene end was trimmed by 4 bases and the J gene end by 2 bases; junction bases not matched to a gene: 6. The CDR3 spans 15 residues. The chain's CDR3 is CASSSGTATTDTQYF. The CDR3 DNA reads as TGTGCCAGCAGCTCCGGGACAGCAACCACAGATACGCAGTATTTT.

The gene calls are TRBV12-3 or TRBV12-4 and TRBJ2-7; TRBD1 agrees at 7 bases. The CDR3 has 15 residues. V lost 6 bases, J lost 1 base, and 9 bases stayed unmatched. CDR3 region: CASSISWDRSYEQYF. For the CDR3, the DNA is TGTGCCAGCAGCATCTCGTGGGACAGATCCTACGAGCAGTACTTC.

CDR3 protein: CASSLVSGANTEAFF. The CDR3 region has the DNA TGTGCCAGCAGCTTAGTCTCAGGGGCGAACACTGAAGCTTTCTTT. The chain recombines TRBV7-2 with TRBJ1-1, with D possibly being TRBD1 (6 bases). V lost 1 base to trimming and J lost 1 base, with 10 bases between them. The CDR3 runs to 15 residues. Germline V gene lookup returns CDR1 SGHTA and CDR2 FQGNSA.

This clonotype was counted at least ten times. The CDR3 DNA reads TGTGCCAGCAGCCGAACAGGGTTCTACGAGCAGTACTTC. Protein product: CASSRTGFYEQYF. The genes are TRBV3-1 and TRBJ2-7; D is possibly TRBD1 (6 bases). Trimming took off 4 bases at V and 3 bases at J, with 10 bases between the two ends. Germline values: CDR1 LGHDT, CDR2 YNNKEL (reference sequence). This CDR3 contains 13 residues.

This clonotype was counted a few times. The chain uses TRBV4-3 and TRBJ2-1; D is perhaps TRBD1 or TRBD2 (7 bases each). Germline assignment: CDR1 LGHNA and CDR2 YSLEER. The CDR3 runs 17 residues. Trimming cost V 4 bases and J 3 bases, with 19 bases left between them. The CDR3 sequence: CASSPRGRGGLYNEQFF. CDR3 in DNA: TGCGCCAGCAGCCCTCGGGGCAGGGGGGGTCTCTACAATGAGCAGTTCTTC.

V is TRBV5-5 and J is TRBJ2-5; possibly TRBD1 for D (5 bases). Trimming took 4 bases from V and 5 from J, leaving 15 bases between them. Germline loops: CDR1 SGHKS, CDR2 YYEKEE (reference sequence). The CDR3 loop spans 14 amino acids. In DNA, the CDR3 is TGTGCCAGCAGCGCCTTGTTAGGGGCGGAGACCCAGTACTTC. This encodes CASSALLGAETQYF.

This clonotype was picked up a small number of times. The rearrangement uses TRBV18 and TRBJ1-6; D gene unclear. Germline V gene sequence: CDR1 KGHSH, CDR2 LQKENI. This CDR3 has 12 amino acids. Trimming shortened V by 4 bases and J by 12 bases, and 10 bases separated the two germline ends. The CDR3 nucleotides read TGTGCCAGCTCACTCGAGTACGAACCCCTCCACTTT. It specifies CASSLEYEPLHF.

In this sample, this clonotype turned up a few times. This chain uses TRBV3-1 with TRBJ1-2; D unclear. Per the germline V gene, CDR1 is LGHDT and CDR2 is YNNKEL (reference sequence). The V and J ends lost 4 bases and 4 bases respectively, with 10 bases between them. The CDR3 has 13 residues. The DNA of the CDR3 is TGTGCCAGCAGCCCCGGACTGAGCTATGGCTACACCTTC. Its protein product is CASSPGLSYGYTF.

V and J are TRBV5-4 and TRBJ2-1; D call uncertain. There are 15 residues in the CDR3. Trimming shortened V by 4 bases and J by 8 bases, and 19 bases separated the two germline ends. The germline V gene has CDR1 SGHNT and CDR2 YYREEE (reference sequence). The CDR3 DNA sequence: TGTGCCAGCAGCCGCGATACTCTCCCTGCCGATGAGCAGTTCTTC. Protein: CASSRDTLPADEQFF.

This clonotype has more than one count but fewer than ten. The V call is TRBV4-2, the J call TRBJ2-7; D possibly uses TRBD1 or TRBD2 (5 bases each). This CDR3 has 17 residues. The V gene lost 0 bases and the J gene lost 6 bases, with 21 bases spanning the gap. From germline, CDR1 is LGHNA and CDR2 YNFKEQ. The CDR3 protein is CASSQDGILRGSGEQYF. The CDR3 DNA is TGTGCCAGCAGCCAAGATGGAATTTTGAGGGGATCGGGCGAGCAGTACTTC.

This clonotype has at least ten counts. The CDR3 here is CSARMVLAGGLNNEQFF. The CDR3 DNA is TGCAGTGCTAGAATGGTCCTAGCGGGGGGGCTTAACAATGAGCAGTTCTTC. The chain couples TRBV20-1 to TRBJ2-1; 12 bases map to TRBD2. The germline V gene has CDR1 DFQATT and CDR2 SNEGSKA (reference sequence). The CDR3 spans 17 residues. V lost 2 bases to trimming and J lost 5 bases; unmatched junction nucleotides: 10.

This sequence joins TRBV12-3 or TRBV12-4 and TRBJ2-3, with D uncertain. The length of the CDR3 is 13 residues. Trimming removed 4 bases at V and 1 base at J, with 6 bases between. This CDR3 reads CASSSRRTDTQYF. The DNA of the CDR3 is TGTGCCAGCAGTTCTAGGCGCACAGATACGCAGTATTTT.

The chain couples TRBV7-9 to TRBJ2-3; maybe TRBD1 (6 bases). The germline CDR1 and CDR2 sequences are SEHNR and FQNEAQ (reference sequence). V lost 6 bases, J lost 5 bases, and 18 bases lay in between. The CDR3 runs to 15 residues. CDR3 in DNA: TGTGCCAGCAGTGAAGCCCCGTGGACAGTAGATACGCAGTATTTT. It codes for CASSEAPWTVDTQYF.

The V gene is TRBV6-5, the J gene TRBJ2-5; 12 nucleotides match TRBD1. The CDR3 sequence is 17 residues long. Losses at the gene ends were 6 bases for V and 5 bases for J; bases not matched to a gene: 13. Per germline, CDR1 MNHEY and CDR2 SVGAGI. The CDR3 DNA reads TGTGCCAGCAGACTAGGGGCCGGGACAGGGGGCTTGGAGACCCAGTACTTC. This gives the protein CASRLGAGTGGLETQYF.

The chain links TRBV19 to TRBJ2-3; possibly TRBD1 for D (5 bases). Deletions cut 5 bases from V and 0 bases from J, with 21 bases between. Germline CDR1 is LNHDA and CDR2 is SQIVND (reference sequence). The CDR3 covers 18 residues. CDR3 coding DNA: TGTGCCAGTAGTGTAGGGGTTGACGGGTCCCCTAGCACAGATACGCAGTATTTT. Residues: CASSVGVDGSPSTDTQYF. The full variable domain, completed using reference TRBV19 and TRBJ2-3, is DGGITQSPKYLFRKEGQNVTLSCEQNLNHDAMYWYRQDPGQGLRLIYYSQIVNDFQKGDIAEGYSVSREKKESFPLTVTSAQKNPTAFYLCASSVGVDGSPSTDTQYFGPGTRLTVL.